This T cell receptor (beta chain) was identified during a study of blood T cell repertoires in COVID-19. This clone is a singleton in its sample. CDR3 length: 16 residues. Germline CDR1 reads SGHDN; CDR2 reads FVKESK. V gave up 4 bases and J gave up 2 bases; unmatched junction bases: 4. Assay used: immunoSEQ multiplex PCR; TCRdb lists only in-frame clones, some missing. The sample has over 200,000 clones; about 90% are singletons. The chain recombines TRBV14 with TRBJ2-6; TRBD1 aligns across 8 bases. This TCR was sampled from a man aged 40-50 years with active or convalescent COVID-19. Sequencing was carried out using peripheral blood. CDR3 protein: CASSPQDRAGANVLTF. The CDR3 DNA follows: TGTGCCAGCAGCCCTCAGGACAGGGCTGGGGCCAACGTCCTGACTTTC.